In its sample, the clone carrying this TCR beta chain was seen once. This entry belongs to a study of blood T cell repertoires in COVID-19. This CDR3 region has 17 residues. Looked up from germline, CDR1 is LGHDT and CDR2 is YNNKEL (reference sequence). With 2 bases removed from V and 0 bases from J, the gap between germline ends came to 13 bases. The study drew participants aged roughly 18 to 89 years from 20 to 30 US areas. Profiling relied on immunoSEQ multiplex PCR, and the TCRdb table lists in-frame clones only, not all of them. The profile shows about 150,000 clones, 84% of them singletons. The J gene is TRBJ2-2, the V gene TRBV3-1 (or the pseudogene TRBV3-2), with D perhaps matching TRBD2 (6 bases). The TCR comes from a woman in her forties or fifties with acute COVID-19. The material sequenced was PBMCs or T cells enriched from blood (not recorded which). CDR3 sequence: CASSQFIAVANTGELFF. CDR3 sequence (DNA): TGTGCCAGCAGCCAATTCATAGCGGTCGCGAACACCGGGGAGCTGTTTTTT.